This T cell receptor (beta chain) was recorded in a study of shared clonotypes between healthy human individuals. As for the study in general: CD4 naive and CD4 memory each took three plates per donor, while CD8 naive took two and CD8 memory one.

TCRdb's table, derived via immunoSEQ multiplex PCR, lists solely in-frame clones and lacks some. Of about 1.1 million clones listed, about 84% are singletons. V was clipped by 6 bases and J by 0 bases, with 12 bases between them. CDR3 size: 14 residues. The germline gives CDR1 MNHNY, CDR2 SVGAGI (reference sequence). This clonotype originated in a man between 18 and 29 years old in good health. Some clones in this sample may be carry-over from other donors' samples. The source material was memory CD4+ T cells from PBMCs. The subset is: CD45RA-negative fraction. This chain uses TRBV6-6 with TRBJ2-7; D might be TRBD1 or TRBD2, each matching 5 bases. DNA for the CDR3: TGTGCCAGCAGGGGGACCAAGGACTCCTACGAGCAGTACTTC. This gives the protein CASRGTKDSYEQYF.